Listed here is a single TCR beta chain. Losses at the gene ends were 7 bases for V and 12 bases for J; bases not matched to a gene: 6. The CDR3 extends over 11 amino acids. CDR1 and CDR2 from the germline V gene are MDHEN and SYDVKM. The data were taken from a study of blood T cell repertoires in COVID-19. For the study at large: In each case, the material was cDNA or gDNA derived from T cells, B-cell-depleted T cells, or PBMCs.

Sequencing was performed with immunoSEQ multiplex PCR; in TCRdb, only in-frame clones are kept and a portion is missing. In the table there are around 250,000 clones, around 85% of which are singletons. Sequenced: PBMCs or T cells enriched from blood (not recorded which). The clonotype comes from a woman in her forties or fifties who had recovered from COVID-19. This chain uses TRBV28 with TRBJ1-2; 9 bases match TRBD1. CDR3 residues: CASNRGQGHTF. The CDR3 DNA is TGTGCCAGCAATAGGGGACAGGGTCACACCTTC.